Presented here are 20 T cell receptor beta chains from one specimen sequenced in a study of metastatic and nonmetastatic thyroid tumors. There were no patients who had received any treatment before thyroid surgery. TCRdb re-clonotyped the PCR reads through MiXCR. The sample shows approximately 30,000 clones, 3.5% to 4% of them seen only once. Sequenced sample: blood. These receptors all stem from a male donor with papillary thyroid cancer or a benign thyroid nodule (not recorded which). Some clones in this sample may be carry-over from other donors' samples.

This clone was observed a few times. The rearrangement uses TRBV20-1 and TRBJ2-1; TRBD2 matches at 8 bases. The CDR3 has 15 residues. The germline V gene has CDR1 DFQATT and CDR2 SNEGSKA (reference sequence). J lost 3 bases, V lost 4 bases, and 8 bases had no gene match. CDR3 DNA sequence: TGCAGTGCTATATCGGGAGGGCCGGGCTACAATGAGCAGTTCTTC. The encoded protein is CSAISGGPGYNEQFF.

This chain uses TRBV2 with TRBJ1-4, with a tentative D call TRBD1 (6 bases). The CDR3 covers 16 residues. The V end was cut by 5 bases, the J end by 3 bases, with 16 bases between. Germline V gene lookup returns CDR1 SNHLY and CDR2 FYNNEI. The CDR3 sequence is CASSYQARGSNEKLFF. The DNA for the CDR3 is TGTGCCAGCAGTTACCAGGCTAGGGGGTCTAATGAAAAACTGTTTTTT.

This clone was seen only a few times. The chain joins TRBV25-1 to TRBJ1-3; possibly TRBD1 for D (5 bases). Between the trimmed V and J ends, which lost 8 bases and 1 base, there was a span of 15 bases. Germline CDR1 MGHDK, CDR2 SYGVNS. The CDR3 sequence is 15 residues long. The CDR3 spells CASGLTGLSGNTIYF. In nucleotides, the CDR3 is TGTGCCAGCGGTCTTACAGGCCTTTCTGGAAACACCATATATTTT.

V gene TRBV2 combines with J gene TRBJ1-1, with D perhaps matching TRBD1 (6 bases). CDR1 is SNHLY, CDR2 FYNNEI, per germline. The CDR3 is 14 residues long. V lost 3 bases and J 5 bases, leaving 13 bases between the germline ends. CDR3 protein: CASSEGAESTEAFF. The DNA of the CDR3 is TGTGCCAGCAGTGAGGGGGCAGAGAGTACTGAAGCTTTCTTT.

The gene calls are TRBV2 and TRBJ2-7; 11 bases agree with TRBD2. CDR3 length: 14 residues. The J segment lost 1 base and the V segment lost 6 bases, leaving 2 bases of the junction unmatched. Germline V gene data show CDR1 as SNHLY and CDR2 as FYNNEI. This chain's CDR3 is CASRIAGGSYEQYF. The CDR3 region has the DNA TGTGCCAGCAGGATAGCGGGAGGGTCCTACGAGCAGTACTTC.

In its sample, this clone was seen many times. The chain has TRBV4-3 and TRBJ2-1, with 15 nucleotides matching TRBD2. V gave up 8 bases and J gave up 9 bases; unmatched junction bases: 26. Per germline, CDR1 LGHNA and CDR2 YSLEER. This CDR3 region has 21 residues. The CDR3 spells CASFRTSGRAGGAGHSCEQFF. DNA of the CDR3: TGCGCCAGCTTTCGGACTAGCGGGAGGGCGGGGGGAGCCGGACACAGTTGTGAGCAGTTCTTC.

At least ten counts were recorded for this clone. This chain joins TRBV10-3 and TRBJ2-3; TRBD2 matches at 12 bases. The V gene's germline CDR1 is ENHRY and CDR2 SYGVKD. Trimming took 3 bases from V and 3 from J; bases not matched to a gene: 4. The CDR3 contains 16 residues. The CDR3 bases are TGTGCCATCAGTGACGGACTAGCGGGAAGGACAGATACGCAGTATTTT. This codes for CAISDGLAGRTDTQYF.

This clone appeared a few times. The CDR3 DNA sequence: TGTGCCAGCAGCTTAGGGGACAGGGACTACGAGCAGTACTTC. As protein: CASSLGDRDYEQYF. J is TRBJ2-7 and V is TRBV11-2; 9 bases map to TRBD1. With V trimmed by 1 base and J by 3 bases, 1 base remained unmatched. From germline, CDR1 is SGHAT and CDR2 FQNNGV. CDR3 length: 14 residues.

Comments on this clone: The CDR3 ends on some other residue instead of the conserved phenylalanine or tryptophan, so this is likely a read error. The CDR3: CIAGTSASEQYL. The CDR3 DNA follows: TGCATCGCCGGGACTAGCGCTTCCGAGCAGTACCTC. The V and J genes are TRBV29-1 and TRBJ2-7, with 10 nucleotides matching TRBD2. This CDR3 is 12 amino acids long. CDR1 SQVTM and CDR2 ANQGSEA come from the germline V gene.

The chain couples TRBV6-2 or TRBV6-3 to TRBJ2-5; the D is unclear. Trimming removed 6 bases at V and 5 bases at J, with 10 bases between. The germline V gene encodes CDR1 MNHEY and CDR2 SVGEGT. The CDR3 sequence is 12 residues long. CDR3 in amino acids: CASRGLGETQYF. CDR3 coding DNA: TGTGCCAGCAGGGGTCTGGGGGAGACCCAGTACTTC.

The V and J genes are TRBV18 and TRBJ2-3, with 7 bases fitting TRBD1. The ends lost 5 bases at V and 1 base at J; junction bases unmatched: 3. This CDR3 contains 14 residues. Per the germline V gene, CDR1 is KGHSH and CDR2 is LQKENI. The CDR3 is CASSDRVRTDTQYF. The CDR3, as DNA: TGTGCCAGCTCAGACAGGGTACGCACAGATACGCAGTATTTT.

This clone has a handful of counts. This sequence joins TRBV6-1 and TRBJ2-3, with TRBD2 identical over 8 bases. V lost 6 bases and J lost 4; bases outside the gene matches: 6. CDR3 length: 14 residues. Germline V gene lookup returns CDR1 MNHNS and CDR2 SASEGT. The CDR3 region has the DNA TGTGCCAGCAGCACCGGGGGGGGCGCAGATACGCAGTATTTT. This translates into CASSTGGGADTQYF.

This clone has just a few counts. The rearrangement links TRBV11-2 to TRBJ1-6, with D maybe TRBD1 (5 bases). The CDR3 has 15 residues. Germline CDR1 SGHAT, CDR2 FQNNGV. The V end was cut by 5 bases, the J end by 7 bases, with 15 bases between. CDR3 region: CASSRSGTGNSPLHF. The CDR3 nucleotides are TGTGCCAGCAGCCGTAGCGGGACGGGGAATTCACCCCTCCACTTT.

This clone was recorded a few times. V is TRBV6-1 and J is TRBJ2-5; 9 positions match TRBD2. The V gene's germline CDR1 is MNHNS and CDR2 SASEGT. The CDR3 has 14 amino acids. J lost 5 bases, V lost 4 bases, and 5 bases had no gene match. CDR3 nucleotides: TGTGCCAGCAGTGTGGGGACTAGCTTTGAGACCCAGTACTTC. It codes for CASSVGTSFETQYF.

Only a few counts were recorded for this clone. V usage is TRBV12-3 or TRBV12-4 and J usage is TRBJ1-2; no firm D call. V was shortened by 5 bases and J by 6 bases, with 7 bases between the two germline ends. The CDR3 totals 11 residues. The CDR3 bases are TGTGCCAGCAGTCCCGACCATGGCTACACCTTC. Translated, it gives CASSPDHGYTF.

This clone was seen more than once but under ten times. The chain is built from TRBV25-1 and TRBJ2-2; D remains ambiguous. Between the trimmed V and J ends, which lost 1 base and 0 bases, there was a span of 12 bases. The CDR3 runs 17 residues. Germline-derived CDR1 and CDR2 are MGHDK and SYGVNS. In DNA, the CDR3 is TGTGCCAGCAGTGAATTAAGGGCCGACCCGAACACCGGGGAGCTGTTTTTT. Translated, it gives CASSELRADPNTGELFF. The variable domain in full, with the rest retrieved from reference TRBV25-1 and TRBJ2-2, is EADIYQTPRYLVIGTGKKITLECSQTMGHDKMYWYQQDPGMELHLIHYSYGVNSTEKGDLSSESTVSRIRTEHFPLTLESARPSHTSQYLCASSELRADPNTGELFFGEGSRLTVL.

The V and J genes are TRBV28 and TRBJ1-2; D call uncertain. CDR1 MDHEN and CDR2 SYDVKM come from the germline V gene. The CDR3 is made up of 13 amino acids. V dropped 7 bases and J dropped 1 base, with 10 bases sitting between them. This CDR3 reads CASKSNSNYGYTF. CDR3 sequence (DNA): TGTGCCAGCAAAAGTAACAGTAACTATGGCTACACCTTC.

This clone was detected many times. The rearrangement links TRBV19 to TRBJ2-2; D remains unclear. Per the germline V gene, CDR1 is LNHDA and CDR2 is SQIVND (reference sequence). Trimming took 1 base from V and 2 from J, leaving 5 bases between them. This CDR3 is 14 amino acids long. This chain's CDR3 is CASSIGPNTGELFF. Here the CDR3 DNA reads TGTGCCAGTAGTATAGGCCCAAACACCGGGGAGCTGTTTTTT.

This clone was detected ten times or more. The junction does not match germline at one end; this may be a read error. Additional DNA sequences in this sample encode the identical CDR3. The CDR3 region has the DNA TGCGCCAGCAGTTCTTGGGACTCGGGGGGAGGAACCCAGTACTTC. It translates to CASSSWDSGGGTQYF. The chain is built from TRBV6-1 and TRBJ2-5; TRBD2 agrees at 7 bases. The CDR3 covers 15 residues. Germline CDR1 reads MNHNS; CDR2 reads SASEGT.

This clone was detected only a few times. A much bigger clone sits one base away, suggesting this may be a read error. The identical CDR3 is also encoded by other nucleotide sequences in the sample. CDR3 protein: CSVEVVGGYTF. DNA of the CDR3: TGTAGCGTTGAAGTAGTAGGTGGCTACACCTTC. The genes are TRBV29-1 and TRBJ1-2, with D unresolved. The CDR3 contains 11 residues. CDR1 is SQVTM and CDR2 is ANQGSEA in the germline V gene.